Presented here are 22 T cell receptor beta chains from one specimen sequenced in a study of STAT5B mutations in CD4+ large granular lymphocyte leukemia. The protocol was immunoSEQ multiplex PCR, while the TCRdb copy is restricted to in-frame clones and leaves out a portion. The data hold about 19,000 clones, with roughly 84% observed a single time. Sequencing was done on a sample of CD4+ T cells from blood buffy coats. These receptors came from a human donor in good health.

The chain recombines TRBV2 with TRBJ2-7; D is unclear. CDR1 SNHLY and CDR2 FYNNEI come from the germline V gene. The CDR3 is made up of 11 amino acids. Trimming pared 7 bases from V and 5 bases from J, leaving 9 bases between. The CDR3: CASTAKHEQYF. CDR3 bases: TGTGCCAGCACAGCGAAACACGAGCAGTACTTC.

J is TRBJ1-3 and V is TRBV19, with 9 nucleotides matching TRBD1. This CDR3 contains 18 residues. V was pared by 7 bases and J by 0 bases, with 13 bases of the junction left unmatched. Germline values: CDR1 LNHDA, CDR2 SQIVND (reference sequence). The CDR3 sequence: CASKAGGQGRVSGNTIYF. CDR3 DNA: TGTGCCAGTAAAGCGGGAGGACAGGGGAGAGTCTCTGGAAACACCATATATTTT.

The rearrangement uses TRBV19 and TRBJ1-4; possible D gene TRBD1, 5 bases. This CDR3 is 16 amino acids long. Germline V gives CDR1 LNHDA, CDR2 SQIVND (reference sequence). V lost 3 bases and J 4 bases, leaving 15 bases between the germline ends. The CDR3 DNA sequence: TGTGCCAGTAGTATGCAACGACAGATGGGTAATGAAAAACTGTTTTTT. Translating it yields CASSMQRQMGNEKLFF.

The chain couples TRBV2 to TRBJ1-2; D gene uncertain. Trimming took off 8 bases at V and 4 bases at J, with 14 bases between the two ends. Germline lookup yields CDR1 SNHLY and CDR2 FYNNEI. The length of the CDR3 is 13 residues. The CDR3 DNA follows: TGTGCCAGCCTAGGACCTTCGCTCTATGGCTACACCTTC. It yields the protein CASLGPSLYGYTF.

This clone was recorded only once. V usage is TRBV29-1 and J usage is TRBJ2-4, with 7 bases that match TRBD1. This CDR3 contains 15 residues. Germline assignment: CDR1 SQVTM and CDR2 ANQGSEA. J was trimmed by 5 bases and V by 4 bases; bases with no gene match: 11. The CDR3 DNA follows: TGCAGCGTTGGGACAGGAGGCGGTATCCAAAACATTCAGTACTTC. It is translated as CSVGTGGGIQNIQYF.

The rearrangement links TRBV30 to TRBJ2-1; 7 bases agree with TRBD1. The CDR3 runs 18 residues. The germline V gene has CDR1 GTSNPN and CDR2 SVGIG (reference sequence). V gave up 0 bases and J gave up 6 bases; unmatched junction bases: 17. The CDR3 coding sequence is TGTGCCTGGAGTGTAGAAGAGGGGGCCCCTCGGTTTGGCAATGAGCAGTTCTTC. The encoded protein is CAWSVEEGAPRFGNEQFF.

The CDR3: CAISESPGRTGNTIYF. The CDR3 bases are TGTGCCATCAGTGAGTCCCCGGGACGAACGGGAAACACCATATATTTT. This chain uses TRBV10-3 with TRBJ1-3; the D gene is possibly TRBD1 (5 bases). Trimming stripped 0 bases from V and 4 bases from J, with 13 bases between. The CDR3 is 16 amino acids. Per germline, CDR1 ENHRY and CDR2 SYGVKD.

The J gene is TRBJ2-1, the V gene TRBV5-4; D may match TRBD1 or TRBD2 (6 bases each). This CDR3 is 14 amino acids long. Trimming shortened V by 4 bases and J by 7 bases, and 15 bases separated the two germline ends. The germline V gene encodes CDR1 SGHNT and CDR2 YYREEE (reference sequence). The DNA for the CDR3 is TGTGCCAGCAGCGGAGGGGGGATCGGAAATGAGCAGTTCTTC. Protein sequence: CASSGGGIGNEQFF.

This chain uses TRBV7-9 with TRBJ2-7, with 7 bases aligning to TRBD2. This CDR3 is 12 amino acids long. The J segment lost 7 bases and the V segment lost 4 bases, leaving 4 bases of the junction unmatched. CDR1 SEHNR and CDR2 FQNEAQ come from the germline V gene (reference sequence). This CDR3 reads CASSYGRGEQYF. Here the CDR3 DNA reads TGTGCCAGCAGCTACGGGCGGGGGGAGCAGTACTTC.

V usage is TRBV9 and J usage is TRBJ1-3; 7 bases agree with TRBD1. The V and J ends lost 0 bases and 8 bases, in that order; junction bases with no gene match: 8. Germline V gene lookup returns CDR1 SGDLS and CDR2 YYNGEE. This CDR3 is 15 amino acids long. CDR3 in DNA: TGTGCCAGCAGCGTAGGACAGGGTTCCTGGGACACCATATATTTT. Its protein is CASSVGQGSWDTIYF.

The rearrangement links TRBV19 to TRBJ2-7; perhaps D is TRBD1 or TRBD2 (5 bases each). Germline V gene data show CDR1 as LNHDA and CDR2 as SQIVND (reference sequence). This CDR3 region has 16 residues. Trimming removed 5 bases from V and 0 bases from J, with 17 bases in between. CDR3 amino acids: CASSPGTVRPSYEQYF. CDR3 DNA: TGTGCCAGTAGTCCCGGGACCGTCCGACCCTCCTACGAGCAGTACTTC. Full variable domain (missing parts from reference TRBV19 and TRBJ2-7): DGGITQSPKYLFRKEGQNVTLSCEQNLNHDAMYWYRQDPGQGLRLIYYSQIVNDFQKGDIAEGYSVSREKKESFPLTVTSAQKNPTAFYLCASSPGTVRPSYEQYFGPGTRLTVT.

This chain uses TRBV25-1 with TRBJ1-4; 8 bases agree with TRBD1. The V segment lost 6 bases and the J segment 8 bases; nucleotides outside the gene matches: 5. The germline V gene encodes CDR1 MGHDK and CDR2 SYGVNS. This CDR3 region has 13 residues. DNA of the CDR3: TGTGCCAGCAGCAGGGGGCCACTAGAAAAACTGTTTTTT. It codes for CASSRGPLEKLFF.

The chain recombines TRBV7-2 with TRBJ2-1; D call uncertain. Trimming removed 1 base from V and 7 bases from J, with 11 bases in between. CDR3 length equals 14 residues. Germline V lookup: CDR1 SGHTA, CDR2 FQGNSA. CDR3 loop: CASSLVRLRNEQFF. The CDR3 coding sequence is TGTGCCAGCAGCTTAGTGAGGTTGCGGAATGAGCAGTTCTTC.

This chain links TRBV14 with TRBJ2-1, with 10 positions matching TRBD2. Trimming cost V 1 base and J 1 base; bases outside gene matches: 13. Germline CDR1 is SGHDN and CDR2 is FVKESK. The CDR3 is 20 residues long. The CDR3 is CASSQVGDGLTSGSYNEQFF. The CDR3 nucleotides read TGTGCCAGCAGCCAAGTTGGGGACGGTCTGACTAGCGGGTCCTACAATGAGCAGTTCTTC.

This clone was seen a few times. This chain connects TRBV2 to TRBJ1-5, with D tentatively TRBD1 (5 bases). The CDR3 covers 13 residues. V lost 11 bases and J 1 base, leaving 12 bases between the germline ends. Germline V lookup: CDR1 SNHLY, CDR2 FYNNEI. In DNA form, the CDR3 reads TGTGCCGGTTCAGGGATGAGCAATCAGCCCCAGCATTTT. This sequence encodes CAGSGMSNQPQHF.

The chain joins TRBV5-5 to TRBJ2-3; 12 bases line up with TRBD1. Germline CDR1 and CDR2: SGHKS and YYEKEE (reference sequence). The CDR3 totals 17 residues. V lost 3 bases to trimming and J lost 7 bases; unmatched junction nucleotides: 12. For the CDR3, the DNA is TGTGCCAGCAGCTCGGGGGACAGGGGGCTTCGGATGAATACGCAGTATTTT. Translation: CASSSGDRGLRMNTQYF.

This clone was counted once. The CDR3 here is CASSRHAVDTEAFF. Written as DNA, the CDR3 is TGTGCCAGCAGCCGGCATGCGGTCGACACTGAAGCTTTCTTT. The rearrangement joins TRBV9 to TRBJ1-1; D is unresolved. Germline V lookup: CDR1 SGDLS, CDR2 YYNGEE. There are 14 residues in the CDR3. V dropped 4 bases and J dropped 3 bases, with 13 bases sitting between them. Variable domain in full (rest from reference TRBV9 and TRBJ1-1): DSGVTQTPKHLITATGQRVTLRCSPRSGDLSVYWYQQSLDQGLQFLIQYYNGEERAKGNILERFSAQQFPDLHSELNLSSLELGDSALYFCASSRHAVDTEAFFGQGTRLTVV.

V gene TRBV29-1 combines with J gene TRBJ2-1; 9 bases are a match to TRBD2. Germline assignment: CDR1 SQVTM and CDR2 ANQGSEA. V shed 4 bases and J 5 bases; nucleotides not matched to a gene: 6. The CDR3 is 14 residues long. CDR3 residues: CSVATSGLNNEQFF. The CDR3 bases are TGCAGCGTTGCCACTAGCGGGTTAAACAATGAGCAGTTCTTC.

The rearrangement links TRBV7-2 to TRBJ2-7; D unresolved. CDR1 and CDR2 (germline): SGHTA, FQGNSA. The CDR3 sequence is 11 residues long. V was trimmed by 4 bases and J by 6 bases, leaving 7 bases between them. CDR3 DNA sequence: TGTGCCAGCAGCTCCGGCTTCGAGCAGTACTTC. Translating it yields CASSSGFEQYF.

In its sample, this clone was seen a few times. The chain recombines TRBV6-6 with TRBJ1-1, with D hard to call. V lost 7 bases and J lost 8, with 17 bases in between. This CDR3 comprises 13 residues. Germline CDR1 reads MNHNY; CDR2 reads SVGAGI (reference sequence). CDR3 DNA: TGTGCCAGCAATCAACCCCCCCGCGGCGAAGCTTTCTTT. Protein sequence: CASNQPPRGEAFF.

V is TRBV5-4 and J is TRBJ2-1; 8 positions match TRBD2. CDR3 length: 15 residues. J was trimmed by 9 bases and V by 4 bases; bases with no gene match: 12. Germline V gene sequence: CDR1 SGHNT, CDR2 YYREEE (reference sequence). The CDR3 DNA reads TGTGCCAGCAGCCAAGGCCAGCGGGAGTGGGGTGAGCAGTTCTTC. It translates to CASSQGQREWGEQFF.

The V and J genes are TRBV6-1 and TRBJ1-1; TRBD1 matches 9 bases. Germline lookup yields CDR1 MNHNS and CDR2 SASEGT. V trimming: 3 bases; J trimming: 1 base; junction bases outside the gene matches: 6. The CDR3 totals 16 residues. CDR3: CASSDPGTGRNTEAFF. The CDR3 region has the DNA TGTGCCAGCAGTGACCCCGGGACAGGGAGGAACACTGAAGCTTTCTTT.